This T cell receptor beta chain was sequenced for a study of cytomegalovirus exposure and HLA in healthy donors. V lost 2 bases and J 2 bases, leaving 12 bases between the germline ends. CDR1 is MGHRA, CDR2 YSYEKL, per germline. The CDR3 has 15 amino acids. Concerning this clone itself: As yet, its antigen is unknown.

Study results and caveats: DRB1 showed the most TCR associations and HLA-C the fewest in a later analysis, as rates varied by HLA locus. Likely technical artifact: a cluster of highly shared sequence variants. According to an earlier analysis, most TCR beta V segments yielded productive rearrangements about 90% or about 30% of the time. What a later analysis reportedly showed was that an Asian-associated ancestry cluster had fewer N-insertions than the approximately 700-donor mean.

Researchers ran the PCR with 60 Vbeta and 13 Jbeta primers. The table came from immunoSEQ multiplex PCR; TCRdb's copy has only in-frame clones and leaves some out. The repertoire holds some 190,000 clones, with roughly 85% as singletons. The chain employs TRBV4-1 and TRBJ1-1; D not resolved. This receptor was taken from a boy aged 2 to 10 in good health and CMV-seronegative. Sequenced sample: PBMCs. CDR3 nucleotide sequence: TGCGCCAGCAGCCAACTCCAGGTAGTTAACACTGAAGCTTTCTTT. Residues: CASSQLQVVNTEAFF.